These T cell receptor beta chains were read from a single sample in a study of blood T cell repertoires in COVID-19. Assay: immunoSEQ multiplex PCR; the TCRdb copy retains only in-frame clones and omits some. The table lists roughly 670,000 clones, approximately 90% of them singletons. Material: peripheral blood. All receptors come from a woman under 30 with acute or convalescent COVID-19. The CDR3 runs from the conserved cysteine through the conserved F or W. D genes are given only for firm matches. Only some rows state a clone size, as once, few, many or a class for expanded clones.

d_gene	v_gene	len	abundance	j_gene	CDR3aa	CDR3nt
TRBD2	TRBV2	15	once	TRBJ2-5	CASNRLANTRETQYF	TGTGCCAGCAATCGACTAGCGAACACGAGGGAGACCCAGTACTTC
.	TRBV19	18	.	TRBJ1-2	CASSIEGIGTLGGYGYTF	TGTGCCAGTAGTATCGAGGGTATTGGGACACTAGGGGGCTATGGCTACACCTTC
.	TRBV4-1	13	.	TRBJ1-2	CASSQAPLYGYTF	TGCGCCAGCAGCCAAGCCCCACTGTATGGCTACACCTTC
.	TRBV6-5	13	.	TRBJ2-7	CASGREQGYEQYF	TGTGCCAGCGGAAGGGAACAGGGCTACGAGCAGTACTTC
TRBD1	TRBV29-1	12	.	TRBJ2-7	CSVDRGFGEQYF	TGCAGCGTCGACAGGGGCTTCGGCGAGCAGTACTTC
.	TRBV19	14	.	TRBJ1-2	CASSTEDLSSGYTF	TGTGCCAGTAGTACGGAGGACCTCTCGTCTGGCTACACCTTC
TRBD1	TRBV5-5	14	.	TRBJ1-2	CASSSGTGAYGYTF	TGTGCCAGCAGCTCCGGGACAGGTGCCTATGGCTACACCTTC
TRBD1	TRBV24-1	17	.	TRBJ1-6	CATSDLWGGQGNSPLHF	TGTGCCACCAGTGATTTGTGGGGGGGACAGGGGAATTCACCCCTCCACTTT
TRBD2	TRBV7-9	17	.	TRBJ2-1	CASSLALTSGGANEQFF	TGTGCCAGCAGCTTAGCCCTGACTAGCGGGGGGGCCAATGAGCAGTTCTTC
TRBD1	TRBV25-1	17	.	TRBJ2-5	CASSLSPGQGAEGTQYF	TGTGCCAGCAGTCTCTCACCGGGACAGGGAGCCGAGGGGACCCAGTACTTC
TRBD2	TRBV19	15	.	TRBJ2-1	CASRELAGLNNEQFF	TGTGCCAGTAGAGAACTAGCGGGGCTAAACAATGAGCAGTTCTTC
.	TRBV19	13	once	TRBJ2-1	CASSRGLGGEQFF	TGTGCCAGTAGTAGGGGACTGGGCGGGGAGCAGTTCTTC
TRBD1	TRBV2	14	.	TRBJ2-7	CASIISDRGNEQYF	TGTGCCAGCATAATCTCGGACAGGGGCAACGAGCAGTACTTC
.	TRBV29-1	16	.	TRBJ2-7	CSVVFQTQTPGYEQYF	TGCAGCGTTGTGTTCCAGACCCAAACCCCGGGATACGAGCAGTACTTC
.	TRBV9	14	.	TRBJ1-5	CASSLRGVDQPQHF	TGTGCCAGCAGCCTTAGGGGCGTGGATCAGCCCCAGCATTTT
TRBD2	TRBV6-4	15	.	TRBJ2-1	CASSERGNLYNEQFF	TGTGCCAGCAGTGAGCGGGGGAATCTCTACAATGAGCAGTTCTTC
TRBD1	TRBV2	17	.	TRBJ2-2	CASSPQGQGVPAGELFF	TGTGCCAGCAGCCCACAGGGACAGGGGGTCCCGGCCGGGGAGCTGTTTTTT
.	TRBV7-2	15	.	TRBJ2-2	CASSLRRGNTGELFF	TGTGCCAGCAGCTTACGGCGGGGTAACACCGGGGAGCTGTTTTTT
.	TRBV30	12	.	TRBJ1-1	CAWSDTDTEAFF	TGTGCCTGGAGCGACACAGACACTGAAGCTTTCTTT
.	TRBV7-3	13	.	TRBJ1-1	CASRSPGVTEAFF	TGTGCCAGCAGGTCCCCCGGGGTCACTGAAGCTTTCTTT
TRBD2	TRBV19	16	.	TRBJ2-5	CASRTMLAAGEETQYF	TGTGCCAGTAGAACCATGCTAGCAGCGGGGGAAGAGACCCAGTACTTC
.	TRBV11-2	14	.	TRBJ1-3	CASSLAVSGNTIYF	TGTGCCAGCAGCTTAGCTGTCTCTGGAAACACCATATATTTT